This TCR beta chain originates from a study of T cell responses to AZD1222 COVID-19 vaccine. Findings and limits, study-wide: At baseline, seropositivity was found in only a handful of AZD1222 recipients. Spike-specific TCR breadth and depth both grew after two AZD1222 doses.

Per germline, CDR1 SGHDT and CDR2 YYEEEE. This CDR3 has 11 residues. Trimming shortened V by 4 bases and J by 15 bases, and 13 bases separated the two germline ends. The method was immunoSEQ multiplex PCR; TCRdb's version includes in-frame clones alone and lacks a portion of them. Its clone listing holds about 140,000 clones. To note about this clone: Its antigen is unknown.

The sample consisted of peripheral blood. The sequence derives from an adult in good health. V gene TRBV5-6 combines with J gene TRBJ1-4; D may be TRBD1 (6 bases). The CDR3 DNA reads TGTGCCAGCAGCCGACAGGAGGAGGTGTTTTTT. This sequence encodes CASSRQEEVFF.